This TCR beta chain was found in a study of T cell responses to AZD1222 COVID-19 vaccine. In regard to this clone: No antigen is known for it.

Assay used: immunoSEQ multiplex PCR; TCRdb lists only in-frame clones, some missing. The data contain about 120,000 clones, 75% to 95% of them singletons. The CDR3 has 16 amino acids. CDR1 SGHDT and CDR2 YYEEEE come from the germline V gene. With 0 bases removed from V and 0 bases from J, the gap between germline ends came to 9 bases. Study-wide results and limits: Donors were chiefly white British, with a greater number of females, and clonal diversity was perhaps underestimated. Without day 14 samples, only post-peak T cell repertoires were studied. Spike-specific TCR breadth rose after two AZD1222 doses, and depth rose as well. Unmutated variant regions are reportedly the target of nearly half of TCRs that are spike-specific.

This clonotype originated in an adult in good health. The sequencing here drew on peripheral blood, taken on day 0 of AZD1222 vaccination. The chain carries TRBV5-6 and TRBJ1-4; D is ambiguous. CDR3 sequence reads: CASSLGPGTTNEKLFF. CDR3 nucleotide sequence: TGTGCCAGCAGCTTGGGGCCGGGGACAACTAATGAAAAACTGTTTTTT.